The 10 T cell receptor beta chains presented below share a single source sample, sequenced in a study of T-cell memory formation after mild COVID-19. MiXCR, applied by TCRdb to the 5' RACE reads, yields one record per CDR3 protein. Of fewer than 650,000 distinct CDR3 sequences in the sample, less than 25% are singletons; the top ten hold approximately 8%. The sequencing sample was made of PBMCs or a T cell subset sorted from them (not recorded which). The receptors come from an adult woman who had mild COVID-19 (a few samples of this study predate the infection). Cell type and time point are not known.

V and J are TRBV20-1 and TRBJ1-1; no definite D call. The CDR3 loop spans 14 amino acids. V was cut by 0 bases and J by 1 base, with 9 bases left in between. Germline V gene sequence: CDR1 DFQATT, CDR2 SNEGSKA (reference sequence). As DNA, the CDR3 is TGCAGTGCTAGAGATTTCACGAGGAACACTGAAGCTTTCTTT. Translation gives CSARDFTRNTEAFF.

V is TRBV12-3 or TRBV12-4 and J is TRBJ1-5; the D is unclear. V was trimmed by 2 bases and J by 4 bases, leaving 9 bases between them. The CDR3 is 14 residues long. CDR3 sequence reads: CASSLSTANQPQHF. In DNA, the CDR3 is TGTGCCAGCAGTTTAAGTACAGCAAATCAGCCCCAGCATTTT.

The gene calls are TRBV10-3 and TRBJ1-1, with 11 positions matching TRBD1. The CDR3 covers 14 residues. Germline trimming cut 8 bases from V and 4 bases from J; bases unmatched to any gene: 6. Germline V lookup: CDR1 ENHRY, CDR2 SYGVKD. The DNA of the CDR3 is TGTGCCATCGGACGCGGGACAGGGGGCACTGAAGCTTTCTTT. Protein: CAIGRGTGGTEAFF.

V usage is TRBV20-1 and J usage is TRBJ2-1; D unresolved. Per the germline V gene, CDR1 is DFQATT and CDR2 is SNEGSKA (reference sequence). This CDR3 comprises 11 residues. Trimming pared 6 bases from V and 5 bases from J, leaving 8 bases between. CDR3 nucleotide sequence: TGCAGTGCCCTCCAAGACAATGAGCAGTTCTTC. Residues: CSALQDNEQFF.

This clonotype occurred a few times. V and J are TRBV19 and TRBJ1-4; TRBD1 might be the D (5 bases). Germline CDR1 LNHDA, CDR2 SQIVND (reference sequence). The V end lost 5 bases, the J end lost 7 bases, and 17 bases lay between the germline ends. This CDR3 spans 15 amino acids. The CDR3 DNA follows: TGTGCCAGTAGTCCGATGGTGGGGGAGGCTGAAAAACTGTTTTTT. Residues: CASSPMVGEAEKLFF.

This clonotype was detected once. The gene calls are TRBV6-4 and TRBJ2-1; D gene uncertain. Looked up from germline, CDR1 is MRHNA and CDR2 is SNTAGT. There are 13 residues in the CDR3. V dropped 3 bases and J dropped 7 bases, with 10 bases sitting between them. The CDR3 region is CASSEGNWNEQFF. In DNA, the CDR3 is TGTGCCAGCAGTGAGGGTAATTGGAATGAGCAGTTCTTC.

V usage is TRBV24-1 and J usage is TRBJ2-1, with D perhaps matching TRBD1 or TRBD2 (5 bases each). Between the trimmed V and J ends, which lost 9 bases and 4 bases, there was a span of 12 bases. The V gene's germline CDR1 is KGHDR and CDR2 SFDVKD. This CDR3 spans 13 amino acids. The CDR3 DNA reads TGTGCCACCGGGACCACGGGGTACAATGAGCAGTTCTTC. As protein: CATGTTGYNEQFF.

The sample holds many counts of this clonotype. The rearrangement links TRBV5-1 to TRBJ1-5, with D uncertain. Trimming shortened V by 0 bases and J by 0 bases, and 4 bases separated the two germline ends. Germline V gene data show CDR1 as SGHRS and CDR2 as YFSETQ. This CDR3 region has 14 residues. CDR3 sequence (DNA): TGCGCCAGCAGCTTGGACAGTAGCAATCAGCCCCAGCATTTT. This sequence encodes CASSLDSSNQPQHF. Together with reference TRBV5-1 and TRBJ1-5, the CDR3 gives the full variable domain: KAGVTQTPRYLIKTRGQQVTLSCSPISGHRSVSWYQQTPGQGLQFLFEYFSETQRNKGNFPGRFSGRQFSNSRSEMNVSTLELGDSALYLCASSLDSSNQPQHFGDGTRLSIL.

The rearrangement links TRBV7-9 to TRBJ1-4; D possibly corresponds to TRBD1 (5 bases). Germline CDR1 SEHNR, CDR2 FQNEAQ (reference sequence). The CDR3 loop spans 15 amino acids. V lost 6 bases, J lost 8 bases, and 19 bases lay in between. CDR3 DNA sequence: TGTGCCAGCAGTTTCGAGGGACCTCAGGACGAAAAACTGTTTTTT. This gives the protein CASSFEGPQDEKLFF.

The chain couples TRBV14 to TRBJ1-5, with unresolved D. V was pared by 1 base and J by 9 bases, with 10 bases between. The CDR3 is 13 residues long. Germline loops: CDR1 SGHDN, CDR2 FVKESK. For the CDR3, the DNA is TGTGCCAGCAGCCAAGGAAGAAAACGGCCCCAGCATTTT. It yields the protein CASSQGRKRPQHF.